This T cell receptor beta chain is from a study of cytomegalovirus exposure and HLA in healthy donors. Study outcomes and limitations: The listing of roughly 160 TCR beta chains classed them as cytomegalovirus-associated. A few CMV-associated chains were confirmed in vitro to be specific for CMV antigens.

Using immunoSEQ multiplex PCR, the repertoire was profiled, and TCRdb retains in-frame clones only, with some absent. The sample lists some 240,000 clones; 80% to 90% were seen once. The approximately 120-subject validation cohort, separate from the roughly 700-subject first cohort, included the donors. The CDR3 is 15 residues long. V lost 1 base to trimming and J lost 4 bases; unmatched junction nucleotides: 4. CDR1 and CDR2 from the germline V gene are SGHTA and FQGNSA. A word on this clone: Its cognate antigen is unknown.

The sample consisted of PBMCs. The J gene is TRBJ1-1, the V gene TRBV7-2; 9 bases are a match to TRBD1. The TCR sequence derives from a woman aged 18-29 years in good health and CMV-seropositive. Written as DNA, the CDR3 is TGTGCCAGCAGCTTAGAAGACAGGGGGGGCACTGAAGCTTTCTTT. This translates into CASSLEDRGGTEAFF.